What follows is one TCR beta chain and its context. Its antigen remains unknown. A template switching step contributed a universal primer site, while unique molecular identifiers were present in the cDNA. TCRdb reanalysed the 5' RACE reads using MiXCR and keeps one entry per CDR3 protein. The sample has 500,000 to 550,000 distinct CDR3 sequences; 20% to 25% are singletons. Trimming took off 1 base at V and 7 bases at J, with 14 bases between the two ends. The CDR3 covers 15 residues. This sample was taken from a study of identical twins. Study-level results: Whereas memory repertoires showed no such difference, abundant cord blood beta clonotypes carried fewer insertions.

This same sample was also taken into another study, of yellow fever vaccine responses in identical twins.

The clonotype originates from a woman aged 18-29 years in good health. The rearrangement joins TRBV12-3 or TRBV12-4 to TRBJ2-1; D is unresolved. Input material: CD4+ T cells sorted from blood. DNA for the CDR3: TGTGCCAGCAGTTTAGTAGATCCCTCTGGGAATGAGCAGTTCTTC. Protein sequence: CASSLVDPSGNEQFF.